This T cell receptor (beta chain) was sequenced in a study of blood T cell repertoires in COVID-19. Germline-derived CDR1 and CDR2 are SGDLS and YYNGEE. The J segment lost 10 bases and the V segment lost 0 bases, leaving 5 bases of the junction unmatched. This CDR3 spans 15 amino acids. Profiled with immunoSEQ multiplex PCR; TCRdb holds only in-frame clones, not every one. This table holds under 200,000 clones, 70% to 85% found once. The chain uses TRBV9 and TRBJ2-1; TRBD2 matches 12 bases. Sequencing used peripheral blood. The receptor was derived from a woman older than 75 with acute or convalescent COVID-19. CDR3 nucleotides: TGTGCCAGCAGCGTAGGCCTAGCGGGGGGGCTGGAGCAGTTCTTC. It codes for CASSVGLAGGLEQFF.